These T cell receptor beta chains were read from a single sample in a study of blood T cell repertoires in COVID-19. Produced via immunoSEQ multiplex PCR; TCRdb's table is partial and in-frame only. In the table there are some 520,000 clones, approximately 92% of which are singletons. Sequenced sample: peripheral blood. These receptors came from a man between 18 and 35 years old with COVID-19, enrolled during active disease. The CDR3 runs from the conserved cysteine through the conserved F or W. A D gene is named only where the DNA matches it firmly. Rows give clone size only sometimes, using once, few, many, or a class for an expanded clone.

d_call j_call v_call clone_size cdr3_nt cdr3_aa
NA TRBJ1-1 TRBV12-3/TRBV12-4 NA TGTGCCAGCAGTTTATCCAGGGTGAAAGCTTTCTTT CASSLSRVKAFF
NA TRBJ1-1 TRBV7-8 NA TGTGCCAGCAGCTTAGGCAGGGGCACCTTGAACACTGAAGCTTTCTTT CASSLGRGTLNTEAFF
NA TRBJ2-1 TRBV27 NA TGTGCTACCACGGGTCCGGGATACAATGAGCAGTTCTTC CATTGPGYNEQFF
NA TRBJ2-7 TRBV7-3 few TGTGCCAGCAGCTTAAATGGGGCCGACGAGCAGTACTTC CASSLNGADEQYF
NA TRBJ2-7 TRBV3-1/TRBV3-2 NA TGTGCCAGCAGCCAACTAGCAGGCAGATACGAGCAGTACTTC CASSQLAGRYEQYF
NA TRBJ2-7 TRBV2 once TGTGCCAGCAGTGTAGGGCGGGACCTCTACGAGCAGTACTTC CASSVGRDLYEQYF
NA TRBJ2-5 TRBV15 NA TGTGCCACCAGCAGAGCTCTTACCCGAGGAGAGACCCAGTACTTC CATSRALTRGETQYF
TRBD1 TRBJ1-2 TRBV6-6 NA TGTGCCAGCAGTGCGAGGACAGGGAAGATAATCTACACCTTC CASSARTGKIIYTF
NA TRBJ2-5 TRBV5-1 NA TGCGCCAGCAGCGAGTTGGCAGGGGGGGAGACCCAGTACTTC CASSELAGGETQYF
NA TRBJ2-3 TRBV5-1 NA TGCGCCAGCAGCTCCACCTACAGCTCAGCTAGCACAGATACGCAGTATTTT CASSSTYSSASTDTQYF
NA TRBJ1-2 TRBV2 NA TGTGCCAGCAGTGAAGACAGGTCCTATGGCTACACCTTC CASSEDRSYGYTF
TRBD1 TRBJ2-2 TRBV19 once TGTGCCAGTAGGGACAGGACGAACACCGGGGAGCTGTTTTTT CASRDRTNTGELFF
NA TRBJ2-7 TRBV19 NA TGTGCCAGTAGCTCCGGGGGTTCTACCTACGAGCAGTACTTC CASSSGGSTYEQYF
TRBD1 TRBJ1-5 TRBV5-4 NA TGTGCCAGCAGCTTACAGGGGAATCAGCCCCAGCATTTT CASSLQGNQPQHF
TRBD1 TRBJ1-1 TRBV5-1 once TGCGCCAGCAGCTCCCGGGACAGGGGTACTGAAGCTTTCTTT CASSSRDRGTEAFF
NA TRBJ1-6 TRBV2 NA TGTGCCAGCAGTACTGGAACAGGGTACGGTTCACCCCTCCACTTT CASSTGTGYGSPLHF
TRBD1 TRBJ2-1 TRBV3-1/TRBV3-2 few TGTGCCAGCAGCCAAGAAAGAAGATGGAGACAGGGGGCAACTACTAATGAGCAGTTCTTC CASSQERRWRQGATTNEQFF
TRBD2 TRBJ2-7 TRBV5-1 NA TGCGCCAGCAGCTTGGGGCCCTCTAGCGGGAGCACCTACGAGCAGTACTTC CASSLGPSSGSTYEQYF
NA TRBJ1-5 TRBV3-1/TRBV3-2 once TGTGCCAGCAGCCCCTCAGGGACAATCAGTCAGCCCCAGCATTTT CASSPSGTISQPQHF
NA TRBJ2-5 TRBV30 NA TGTGCCTGGAGCCCCCCGCCCAGCGGCCATGGGAGCCAGTACTTC CAWSPPPSGHGSQYF
TRBD1 TRBJ1-1 TRBV19 NA TGTGCCAGTAGTATAGGGACAGGGGGGGTGAACACTGAAGCTTTCTTT CASSIGTGGVNTEAFF
NA TRBJ2-7 TRBV18 NA TGTGCCAGCTCACCTCGGGTGGGCTACGAGCAGTACTTC CASSPRVGYEQYF
TRBD1 TRBJ1-2 TRBV6-5 NA TGTGCCAGCAGTTTGACAGGGGGCCTAAGCTACACCTTC CASSLTGGLSYTF
NA TRBJ1-5 TRBV6-5 NA TGTGCCAGCAGTCCTACCTGGCAGGACAATCAGCCCCAGCATTTT CASSPTWQDNQPQHF
TRBD2 TRBJ2-6 TRBV19 NA TGTGCCAGTACTAGCGGGGGGTCTGGGGCCAACGTCCTGACTTTC CASTSGGSGANVLTF
TRBD1 TRBJ1-6 TRBV5-4 few TGTGCCAGCACCCAGGGGGGCGTTGGTAATTCACCCCTCCACTTT CASTQGGVGNSPLHF
TRBD1 TRBJ2-7 TRBV7-9 NA TGTGCCAGCGGCTACAGGGGGCGATGGGAGCAGTACTTC CASGYRGRWEQYF
NA TRBJ1-6 TRBV18 NA TGTGCCAGCTCACCACCGGCCCAAACAGGCGGGGTCTATAATTCACCCCTCCACTTT CASSPPAQTGGVYNSPLHF
TRBD1 TRBJ1-2 TRBV3-1/TRBV3-2 NA TGTGCCAGCAGCCAAGGGACAGGGAGGACCTATGGCTACACCTTC CASSQGTGRTYGYTF
NA TRBJ2-1 TRBV10-3 NA TGTGCCATCAGCGCCGATGGACTTCAAAATGAGCAGTTCTTC CAISADGLQNEQFF
TRBD1 TRBJ2-4 TRBV19 NA TGTGCCAGTAGTATAGGGGACAGGGTAGGATACTTC CASSIGDRVGYF
TRBD2 TRBJ2-1 TRBV29-1 NA TGCAGCGTTGCGATGGGCGGGGGGGACAATGAGCAGTTCTTC CSVAMGGGDNEQFF
NA TRBJ2-7 TRBV24-1 few TGTGCCACCAGTGGTTCATGGGGAGCGGATCAGTACTTC CATSGSWGADQYF
NA TRBJ1-1 TRBV5-4 NA TGTGCCAGCACGGGGGTAACTGAAGCTTTCTTT CASTGVTEAFF
TRBD2 TRBJ2-3 TRBV30 NA TGTGCCTGGAGTGTAGGGCCGGGGGGGGATACGCAGTATTTT CAWSVGPGGDTQYF